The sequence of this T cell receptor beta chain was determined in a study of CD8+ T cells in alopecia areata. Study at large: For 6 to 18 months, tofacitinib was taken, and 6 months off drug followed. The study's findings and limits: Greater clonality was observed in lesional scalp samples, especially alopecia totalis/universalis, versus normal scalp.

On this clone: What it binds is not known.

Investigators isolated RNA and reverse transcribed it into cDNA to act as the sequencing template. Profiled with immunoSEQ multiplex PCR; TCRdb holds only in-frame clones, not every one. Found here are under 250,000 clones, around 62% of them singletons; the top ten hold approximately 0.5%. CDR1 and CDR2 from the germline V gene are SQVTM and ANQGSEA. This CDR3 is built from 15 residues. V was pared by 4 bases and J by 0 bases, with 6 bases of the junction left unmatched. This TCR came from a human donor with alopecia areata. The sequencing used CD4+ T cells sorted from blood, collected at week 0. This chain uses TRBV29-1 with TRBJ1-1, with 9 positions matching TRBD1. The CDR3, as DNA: TGCAGCGTTGTGGGACAGGGAATAATGAACACTGAAGCTTTCTTT. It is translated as CSVVGQGIMNTEAFF.